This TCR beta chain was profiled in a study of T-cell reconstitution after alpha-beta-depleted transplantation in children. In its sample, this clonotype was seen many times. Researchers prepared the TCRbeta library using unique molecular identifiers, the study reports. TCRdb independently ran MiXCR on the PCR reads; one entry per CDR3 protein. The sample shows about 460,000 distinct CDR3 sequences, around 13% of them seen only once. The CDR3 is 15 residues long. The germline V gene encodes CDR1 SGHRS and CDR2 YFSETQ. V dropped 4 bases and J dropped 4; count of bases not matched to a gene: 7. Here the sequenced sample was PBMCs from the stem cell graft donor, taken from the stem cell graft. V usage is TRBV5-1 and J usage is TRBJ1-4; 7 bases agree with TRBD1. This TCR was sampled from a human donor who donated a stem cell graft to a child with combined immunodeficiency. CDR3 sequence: CASSPRDSLNEKLFF. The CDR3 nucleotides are TGCGCCAGCAGCCCCCGGGACAGCCTTAATGAAAAACTGTTTTTT.